The entry below gives a single TCR beta chain sequence along with its context. Donors had no recently reported acute infections or vaccinations and were HIV-negative. This sample was included in a study of shared clonotypes between healthy human individuals. This CDR3 contains 14 residues. The protocol was immunoSEQ multiplex PCR, while the TCRdb copy is restricted to in-frame clones and leaves out a portion. The sample has around 510,000 clones, 95% to 97% seen once. This clonotype was sampled from a woman younger than 45 in good health. The gene calls are TRBV21-1 and TRBJ1-2; the table assigns TRBD1, which was not confirmed against the DNA. TRBV21-1 is flagged as a pseudogene. The sequencing input was naive CD4+ T cells sorted from blood. The subset was: CD45RA+ positively selected. The CDR3 DNA is TGTGCCAGCAGCACCACACAGGGGGGAGGTGGCTACACCTTC. It is translated as CASSTTQGGGGYTF.